This TCR beta chain originates from a study of cytomegalovirus exposure and HLA in healthy donors. J gave up 4 bases and V 7 bases, and 1 base lay outside the gene matches. The CDR3 sequence is 12 residues long. CDR1 and CDR2 from the germline V gene are SQVTM and ANQGSEA. With respect to this clone: Its cognate antigen is unknown.

Amplification used 60 Vbeta primers and 13 Jbeta primers. Generated by immunoSEQ multiplex PCR, the TCRdb table keeps only in-frame clones and is missing some. This sample has roughly 110,000 clones, with about four fifths found just once. Whole-study results and caveats: Prior analysis indicated that the majority of TCR beta V segments exhibited productivity approximately 90% or approximately 30% of the time. Reportedly, diagnosis of cytomegalovirus status by the classifier showed high specificity and sensitivity.

The sequencing input was PBMCs. The rearrangement uses TRBV29-1 and TRBJ2-4; TRBD1 matches 10 bases. This clonotype was sampled from a man younger than 45 in good health and CMV-seropositive. The CDR3 is CSAGQGKNIQYF. DNA of the CDR3: TGCAGCGCGGGACAGGGGAAAAACATTCAGTACTTC.